This is a list of T cell receptor beta chains from one sample in a study of human T cells and chemical hapten exposure. TCRdb re-called the RACE reads through MiXCR, storing one row per CDR3 protein. This sample has about 30,000 distinct CDR3 sequences; about 5.5% occur once, and the top ten carry roughly 13%. Sequenced sample: whole blood. The receptors come from a human donor in good health. Some clones in this sample may be carry-over from other donors' samples. Both conserved end residues are part of each CDR3. A D gene is named only where the DNA matches it firmly. Size is omitted from some rows. Given values are once, few, many or a class for expanded clones.

CDR3 protein	CDR3 DNA	J gene	D gene	V gene	clone size
CASSLAPGLAGGRGMKETQYF	TGTGCCAGCAGCTTAGCCCCGGGACTAGCGGGAGGCAGGGGGATGAAAGAGACCCAGTACTTC	TRBJ2-5	TRBD2	TRBV7-2	NA
CAWSTFSSGWRNTEAFF	TGTGCCTGGAGTACTTTCTCGTCCGGGTGGAGGAACACTGAAGCTTTCTTT	TRBJ1-1	NA	TRBV30	few
CASSLMSGANVLTF	TGCGCCAGCAGCTTGATGTCTGGGGCCAACGTCCTGACTTTC	TRBJ2-6	NA	TRBV5-1	few
CASSYRDNSYEQYF	TGTGCCAGCAGTTACCGGGACAACTCCTACGAGCAGTACTTC	TRBJ2-7	NA	TRBV6-2/TRBV6-3	many
CSARGGLAGGSSSYNEQFF	TGCAGTGCTAGAGGGGGACTAGCGGGAGGGTCGAGCTCCTACAATGAGCAGTTCTTC	TRBJ2-1	TRBD2	TRBV20-1	many
CASSPSMAPLHF	TGTGCCAGCAGCCCATCTATGGCACCCCTCCACTTT	TRBJ1-6	NA	TRBV7-2	many
CASSSFRGTDTQYF	TGTGCCAGCAGCTCATTCAGGGGGACAGATACGCAGTATTTT	TRBJ2-3	TRBD1	TRBV11-3	NA
CASSPRGAATREAFF	TGTGCCAGCAGCCCCAGGGGGGCGGCCACTCGTGAAGCTTTCTTT	TRBJ1-1	TRBD1	TRBV14	few
CSARDWRAGGNTEAFF	TGCAGTGCTAGAGATTGGAGGGCAGGGGGGAACACTGAAGCTTTCTTT	TRBJ1-1	TRBD1	TRBV20-1	many
CASSRGQGVGSYGYTF	TGTGCCAGCAGTCGGGGACAGGGTGTGGGGAGCTATGGCTACACCTTC	TRBJ1-2	TRBD1	TRBV12-3/TRBV12-4	many
CSARRDEAFF	TGCAGTGCTAGAAGGGACGAAGCTTTCTTT	TRBJ1-1	NA	TRBV20-1	NA
CASSLDSNTGELFF	TGTGCCAGCAGCTTAGACAGTAACACCGGGGAGCTGTTTTTT	TRBJ2-2	NA	TRBV7-2	many